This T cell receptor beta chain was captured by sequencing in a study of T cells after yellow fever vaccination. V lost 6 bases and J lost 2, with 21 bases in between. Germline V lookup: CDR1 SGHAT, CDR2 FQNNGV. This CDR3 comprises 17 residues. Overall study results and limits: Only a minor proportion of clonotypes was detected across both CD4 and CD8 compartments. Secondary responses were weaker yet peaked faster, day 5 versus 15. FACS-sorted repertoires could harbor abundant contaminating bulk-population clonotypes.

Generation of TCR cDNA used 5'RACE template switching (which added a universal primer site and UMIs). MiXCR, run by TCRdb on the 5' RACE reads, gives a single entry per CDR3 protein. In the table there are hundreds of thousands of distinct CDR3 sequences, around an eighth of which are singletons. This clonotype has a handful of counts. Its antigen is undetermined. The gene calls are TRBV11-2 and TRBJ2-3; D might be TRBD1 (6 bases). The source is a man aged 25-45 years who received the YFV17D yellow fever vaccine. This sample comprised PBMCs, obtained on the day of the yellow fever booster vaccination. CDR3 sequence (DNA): TGTGCCAGCAGAACCTCTTTGGGGGCGCGGGTCACAGATACGCAGTATTTT. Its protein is CASRTSLGARVTDTQYF.